The source of this TCR beta chain is a study of cytomegalovirus exposure and HLA in healthy donors. Points from the study as a whole: In an earlier analysis, most TCR beta V segments were productive about 87% or about 30% of the time.

Note on this clone: Its target is unknown.

With 60 Vbeta and 13 Jbeta primers, the PCR was carried out. Repertoires were generated with immunoSEQ multiplex PCR, while TCRdb's copy carries only in-frame clones and drops some. This sample has over 100,000 clones; around four fifths occur once, and the top ten carry 2.1%. The CDR3 is 13 amino acids. The V end lost 4 bases, the J end lost 4 bases, and 11 bases lay between the germline ends. Germline V gene sequence: CDR1 SGHRS, CDR2 YFSETQ. Material: PBMCs. The receptor comes from a woman in her 40s in good health and CMV-seropositive. The rearrangement links TRBV5-1 to TRBJ1-2; D is undetermined. The CDR3 coding sequence is TGCGCCAGCAGCCCGGAGGGAGCCTATGGCTACACCTTC. This gives the protein CASSPEGAYGYTF.